The 14 T cell receptor beta chains reported below all come from one sample, sequenced in a study of blood T cell repertoires in COVID-19. Clones were sequenced by immunoSEQ multiplex PCR, and TCRdb holds only the in-frame ones, with some missing. The table includes 250,000 or so clones, around 83% detected once. The sequenced sample was peripheral blood. The source of these receptors is a woman between 18 and 29 years old with acute or convalescent COVID-19.

The chain joins TRBV6-5 to TRBJ2-1; D is unresolved. The CDR3 has 14 residues. The germline CDR1 and CDR2 sequences are MNHEY and SVGAGI. The V end was cut by 8 bases, the J end by 3 bases, with 14 bases between. CDR3 nucleotide sequence: TGTGCCAGCGCGGCCTCCTCGATCTACAATGAGCAGTTCTTC. Translating it yields CASAASSIYNEQFF.

This clone has a handful of counts. The chain couples TRBV10-2 to TRBJ2-5; 8 bases are a match to TRBD1. The germline CDR1 and CDR2 sequences are WSHSY and SAAADI. CDR3 length: 15 residues. The V and J ends lost 6 bases and 6 bases, in that order; junction bases with no gene match: 12. The CDR3 coding sequence is TGCGCCAGCAGCCCAGACAGGGGCCTCGTACAGACCCAGTACTTC. It encodes CASSPDRGLVQTQYF.

This CDR3 reads CASSQIRDSWLGGYTF. Here the CDR3 DNA reads TGTGCCAGCAGCCAAATTCGGGACAGCTGGCTGGGCGGCTACACCTTC. The chain has TRBV9 and TRBJ1-2, with TRBD1 matching over 7 bases. Trimming removed 4 bases from V and 8 bases from J; junction bases left unmatched: 17. CDR1 and CDR2 (germline): SGDLS, YYNGEE. The CDR3 loop spans 16 amino acids. Filled out from reference TRBV9 and TRBJ1-2, the complete variable domain reads DSGVTQTPKHLITATGQRVTLRCSPRSGDLSVYWYQQSLDQGLQFLIQYYNGEERAKGNILERFSAQQFPDLHSELNLSSLELGDSALYFCASSQIRDSWLGGYTFGSGTRLTVV.

This chain joins TRBV5-6 and TRBJ1-1, with a possible D match to TRBD1 (5 bases). Trimming shortened V by 2 bases and J by 6 bases, and 8 bases separated the two germline ends. CDR3 size: 12 residues. CDR1 and CDR2 (germline): SGHDT, YYEEEE. The CDR3 DNA sequence: TGTGCCAGCAGCTTTGAACAGGCTGAAGCTTTCTTT. Translating it yields CASSFEQAEAFF. The variable domain in full, with the rest retrieved from reference TRBV5-6 and TRBJ1-1, is DAGVTQSPTHLIKTRGQQVTLRCSPKSGHDTVSWYQQALGQGPQFIFQYYEEEERQRGNFPDRFSGHQFPNYSSELNVNALLLGDSALYLCASSFEQAEAFFGQGTRLTVV.

The chain has TRBV9 and TRBJ2-1, with D perhaps matching TRBD2 (5 bases). The CDR3 is 16 amino acids. V was pared by 4 bases and J by 5 bases, with 19 bases between. Germline loops: CDR1 SGDLS, CDR2 YYNGEE. The CDR3 spells CASSPRTQTQNNEQFF. CDR3 DNA sequence: TGTGCCAGCAGCCCCAGGACTCAGACGCAGAACAATGAGCAGTTCTTC.

The rearrangement joins TRBV7-2 to TRBJ2-5; maybe TRBD2 (6 bases). The CDR3 runs to 15 residues. In germline, CDR1 is SGHTA, CDR2 FQGNSA. V lost 3 bases and J 4 bases, leaving 15 bases between the germline ends. CDR3 DNA: TGTGCCAGCAGCTTCGGGGGAGGAGTTGGAGAGACCCAGTACTTC. It specifies CASSFGGGVGETQYF.

The genes are TRBV7-9 and TRBJ1-4; weak D call: TRBD1 (5 bases). This CDR3 is 14 amino acids long. CDR1 and CDR2 (germline): SEHNR, FQNEAQ (reference sequence). V was cut by 5 bases and J by 8 bases, with 15 bases left in between. In DNA form, the CDR3 reads TGTGCCAGCAGCCGCACGGGGGTTGAGGAAAAACTGTTTTTT. Encoded protein: CASSRTGVEEKLFF.

This clone was seen only a few times. In DNA, the CDR3 is TGTGCCAGCAGCGTAGTTCGAGCCGCCGGTTACAATGAGCAGTTCTTC. Residues: CASSVVRAAGYNEQFF. V is TRBV9 and J is TRBJ2-1; D ambiguous. The CDR3 extends over 16 amino acids. Between the trimmed V and J ends, which lost 0 bases and 4 bases, there was a span of 14 bases. Germline V gives CDR1 SGDLS, CDR2 YYNGEE.

The chain carries TRBV3-1 (or the pseudogene TRBV3-2) and TRBJ2-5; D is uncertain. The V end was cut by 4 bases, the J end by 1 base, with 4 bases between. The germline V gene has CDR1 LGHDT and CDR2 YNNKEL (reference sequence). This CDR3 is 12 amino acids long. The CDR3 loop is CASSLLQETQYF. CDR3 bases: TGTGCCAGCAGCCTCCTCCAAGAGACCCAGTACTTC.

This sequence joins TRBV9 and TRBJ2-7; TRBD1 matches at 9 bases. Germline V CDR1 and CDR2: SGDLS, YYNGEE. This CDR3 comprises 17 residues. J gave up 3 bases and V 3 bases, and 13 bases lay outside the gene matches. CDR3 loop: CASSANPGQGRNYEQYF. The CDR3 DNA reads as TGTGCCAGCAGCGCGAACCCAGGACAGGGGAGGAACTACGAGCAGTACTTC.

J is TRBJ2-7 and V is TRBV6-4; TRBD2 might be the D (6 bases). The CDR3 consists of 15 residues. The germline V gene encodes CDR1 MRHNA and CDR2 SNTAGT. Deletions cut 8 bases from V and 0 bases from J, with 17 bases between. The CDR3 loop reads CASPGSHVSSYEQYF. The CDR3 DNA follows: TGTGCCAGCCCCGGGAGCCACGTAAGCTCCTACGAGCAGTACTTC.

This chain links TRBV9 with TRBJ1-1; possible D gene TRBD1, 6 bases. V lost 0 bases and J lost 10, with 13 bases in between. Germline assignment: CDR1 SGDLS and CDR2 YYNGEE. The CDR3 length is 13 residues. The CDR3 here is CASSVAGVSSAFF. The CDR3 region has the DNA TGTGCCAGCAGCGTAGCAGGGGTGAGCTCAGCTTTCTTT.

This clone was observed a single time. The rearrangement uses TRBV5-1 and TRBJ2-7; D unclear. Germline V gene sequence: CDR1 SGHRS, CDR2 YFSETQ. V lost 0 bases and J 4 bases, leaving 8 bases between the germline ends. The CDR3 totals 13 residues. CDR3: CASSLVQNYEQYF. The CDR3 DNA is TGCGCCAGCAGCTTGGTACAGAATTACGAGCAGTACTTC. Together with reference TRBV5-1 and TRBJ2-7, the CDR3 gives the full variable domain: KAGVTQTPRYLIKTRGQQVTLSCSPISGHRSVSWYQQTPGQGLQFLFEYFSETQRNKGNFPGRFSGRQFSNSRSEMNVSTLELGDSALYLCASSLVQNYEQYFGPGTRLTVT.

The chain couples TRBV25-1 to TRBJ2-5; D perhaps matches TRBD1 (6 bases). The CDR3 is made up of 15 amino acids. The V gene lost 1 base and the J gene lost 5 bases, with 14 bases spanning the gap. CDR1 MGHDK and CDR2 SYGVNS come from the germline V gene. CDR3 in DNA: TGTGCCAGCAGTGAATTAGGGGGAGCCAGCGAGACCCAGTACTTC. This translates into CASSELGGASETQYF.